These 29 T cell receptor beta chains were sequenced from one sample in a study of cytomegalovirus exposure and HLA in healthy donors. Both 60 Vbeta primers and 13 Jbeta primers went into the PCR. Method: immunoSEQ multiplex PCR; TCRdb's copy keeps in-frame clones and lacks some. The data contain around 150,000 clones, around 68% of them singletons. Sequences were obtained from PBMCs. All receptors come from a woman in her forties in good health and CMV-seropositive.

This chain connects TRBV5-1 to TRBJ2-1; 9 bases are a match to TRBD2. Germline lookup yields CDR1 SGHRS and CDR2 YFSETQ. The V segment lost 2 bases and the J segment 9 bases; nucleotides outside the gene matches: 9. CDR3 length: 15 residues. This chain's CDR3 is CASSFYAGGEGEQFF. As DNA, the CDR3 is TGCGCCAGCAGCTTCTACGCGGGAGGGGAAGGTGAGCAGTTCTTC.

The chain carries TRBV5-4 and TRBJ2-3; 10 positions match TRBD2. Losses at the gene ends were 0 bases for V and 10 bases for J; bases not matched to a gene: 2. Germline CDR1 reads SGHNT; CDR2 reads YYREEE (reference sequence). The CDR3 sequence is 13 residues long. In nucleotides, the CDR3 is TGTGCCAGCAGCTTGGAGCGGGAGGGCTCGCAGTATTTT. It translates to CASSLEREGSQYF.

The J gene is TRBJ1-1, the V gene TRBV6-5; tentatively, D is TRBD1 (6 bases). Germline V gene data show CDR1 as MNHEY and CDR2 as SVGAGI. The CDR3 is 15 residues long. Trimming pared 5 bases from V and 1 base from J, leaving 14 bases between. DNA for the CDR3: TGTGCCAGCAGTCCACCGACAGGCACGAACACTGAAGCTTTCTTT. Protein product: CASSPPTGTNTEAFF.

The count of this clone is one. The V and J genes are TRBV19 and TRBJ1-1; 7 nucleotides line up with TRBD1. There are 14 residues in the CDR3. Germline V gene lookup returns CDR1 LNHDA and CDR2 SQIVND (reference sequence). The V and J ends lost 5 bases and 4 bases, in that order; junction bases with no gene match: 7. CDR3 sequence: CASSFQGGVTEAFF. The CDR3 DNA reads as TGTGCCAGTAGTTTCCAAGGGGGCGTCACTGAAGCTTTCTTT.

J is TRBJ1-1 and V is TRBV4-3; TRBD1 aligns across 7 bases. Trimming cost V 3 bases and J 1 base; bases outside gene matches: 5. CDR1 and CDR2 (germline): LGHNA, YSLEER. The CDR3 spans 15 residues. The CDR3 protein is CASSQAGTANTEAFF. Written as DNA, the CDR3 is TGCGCCAGCAGCCAGGCCGGGACAGCGAACACTGAAGCTTTCTTT.

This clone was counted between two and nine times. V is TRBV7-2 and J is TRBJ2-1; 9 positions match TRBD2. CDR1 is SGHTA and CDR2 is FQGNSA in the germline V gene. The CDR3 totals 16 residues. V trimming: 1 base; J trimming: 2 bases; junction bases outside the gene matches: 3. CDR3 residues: CASSLESGRPYNEQFF. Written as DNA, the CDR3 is TGTGCCAGCAGCTTAGAGAGCGGGAGGCCCTACAATGAGCAGTTCTTC.

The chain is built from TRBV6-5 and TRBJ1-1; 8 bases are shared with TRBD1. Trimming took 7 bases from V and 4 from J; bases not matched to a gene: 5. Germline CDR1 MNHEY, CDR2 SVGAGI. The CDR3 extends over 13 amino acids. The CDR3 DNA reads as TGTGCCAGCACCCCGGACAGGGCCACTGAAGCTTTCTTT. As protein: CASTPDRATEAFF.

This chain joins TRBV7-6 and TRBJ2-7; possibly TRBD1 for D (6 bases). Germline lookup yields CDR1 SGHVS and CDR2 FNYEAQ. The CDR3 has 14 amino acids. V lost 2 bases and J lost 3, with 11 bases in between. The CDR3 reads CASSLTDRDYEQYF. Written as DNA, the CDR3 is TGTGCCAGCAGCTTAACGGACAGAGACTACGAGCAGTACTTC.

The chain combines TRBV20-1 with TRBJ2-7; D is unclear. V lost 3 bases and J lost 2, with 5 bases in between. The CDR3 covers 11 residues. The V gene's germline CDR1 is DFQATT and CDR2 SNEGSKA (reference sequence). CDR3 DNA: TGCAGTGCTAGCCTTCCCTACGAGCAGTACTTC. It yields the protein CSASLPYEQYF.

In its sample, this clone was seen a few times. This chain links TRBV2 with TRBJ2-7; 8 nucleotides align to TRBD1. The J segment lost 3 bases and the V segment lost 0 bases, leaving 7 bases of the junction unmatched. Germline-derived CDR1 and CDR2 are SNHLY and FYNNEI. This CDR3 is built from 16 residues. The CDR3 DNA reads TGTGCCAGCAGTGAAGCGGCGCAGGGGGCGATCTACGAGCAGTACTTC. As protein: CASSEAAQGAIYEQYF.

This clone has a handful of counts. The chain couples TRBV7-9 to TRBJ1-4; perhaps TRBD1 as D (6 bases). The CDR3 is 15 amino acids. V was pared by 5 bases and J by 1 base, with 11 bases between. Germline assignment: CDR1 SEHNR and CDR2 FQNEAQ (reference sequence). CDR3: CASSPAGVTNEKLFF. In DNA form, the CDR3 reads TGTGCCAGCAGCCCCGCAGGGGTAACTAATGAAAAACTGTTTTTT.

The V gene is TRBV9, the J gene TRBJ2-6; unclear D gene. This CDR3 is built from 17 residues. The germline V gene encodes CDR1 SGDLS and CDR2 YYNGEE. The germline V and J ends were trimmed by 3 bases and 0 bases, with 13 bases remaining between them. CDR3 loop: CASSALRGDSGANVLTF. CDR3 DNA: TGTGCCAGCAGCGCTCTACGCGGTGACTCTGGGGCCAACGTCCTGACTTTC.

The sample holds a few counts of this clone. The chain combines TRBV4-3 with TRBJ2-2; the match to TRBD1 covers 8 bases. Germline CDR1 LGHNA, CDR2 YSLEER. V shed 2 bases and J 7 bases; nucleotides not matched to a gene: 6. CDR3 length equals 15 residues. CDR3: CASSQQGALSGELFF. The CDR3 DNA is TGCGCCAGCAGCCAACAGGGGGCGCTGAGCGGGGAGCTGTTTTTT.

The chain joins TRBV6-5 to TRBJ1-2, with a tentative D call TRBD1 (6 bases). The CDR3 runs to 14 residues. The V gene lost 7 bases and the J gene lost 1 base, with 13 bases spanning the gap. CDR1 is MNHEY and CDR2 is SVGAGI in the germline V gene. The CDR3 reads CASKMGQINYGYTF. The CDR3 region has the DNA TGTGCCAGCAAGATGGGACAAATTAACTATGGCTACACCTTC.

CDR3 loop: CASRATSTDTQYF. In DNA, the CDR3 is TGTGCCAGCCGCGCGACTAGCACAGATACGCAGTATTTT. The genes are TRBV28 and TRBJ2-3; D gene ambiguous. Germline loops: CDR1 MDHEN, CDR2 SYDVKM. The CDR3 extends over 13 amino acids. V was shortened by 8 bases and J by 0 bases, with 9 bases between the two germline ends.

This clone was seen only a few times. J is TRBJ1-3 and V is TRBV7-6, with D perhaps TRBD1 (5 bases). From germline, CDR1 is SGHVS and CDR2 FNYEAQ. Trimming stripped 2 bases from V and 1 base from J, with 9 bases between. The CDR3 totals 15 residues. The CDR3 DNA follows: TGTGCCAGCAGCTTATATACAGGTTCTGGAAACACCATATATTTT. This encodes CASSLYTGSGNTIYF.

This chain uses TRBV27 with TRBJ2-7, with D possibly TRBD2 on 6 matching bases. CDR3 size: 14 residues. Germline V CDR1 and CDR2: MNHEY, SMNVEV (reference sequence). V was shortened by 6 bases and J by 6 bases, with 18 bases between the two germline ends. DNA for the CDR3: TGTGCCAGCAGACTGGAAGTCGTGGGGGGCGAGCAGTACTTC. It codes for CASRLEVVGGEQYF.

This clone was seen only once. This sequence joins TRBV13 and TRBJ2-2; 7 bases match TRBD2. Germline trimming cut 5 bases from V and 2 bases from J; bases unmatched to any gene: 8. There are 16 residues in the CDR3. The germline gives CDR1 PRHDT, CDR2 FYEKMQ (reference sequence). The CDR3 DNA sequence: TGTGCCAGCAGCCGACCCGGGACTAAAAACACCGGGGAGCTGTTTTTT. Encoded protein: CASSRPGTKNTGELFF.

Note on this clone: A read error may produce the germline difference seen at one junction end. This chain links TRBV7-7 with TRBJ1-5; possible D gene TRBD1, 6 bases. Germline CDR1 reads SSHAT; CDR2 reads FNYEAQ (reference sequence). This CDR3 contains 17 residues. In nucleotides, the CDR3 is TGTGCTAGCAGCTTAGGCGACAGGATTATGATGGATCAGCCCCAGCATTTT. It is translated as CASSLGDRIMMDQPQHF.

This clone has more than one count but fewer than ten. CDR3 bases: TGTGCCAGCAGCTTCTGGGACAGGGGTACCGGGGAGCTGTTTTTT. Translating it yields CASSFWDRGTGELFF. The chain links TRBV7-9 to TRBJ2-2; 10 bases agree with TRBD1. Germline CDR1 and CDR2: SEHNR and FQNEAQ (reference sequence). V shed 3 bases and J 5 bases; nucleotides not matched to a gene: 3. This CDR3 comprises 15 residues.

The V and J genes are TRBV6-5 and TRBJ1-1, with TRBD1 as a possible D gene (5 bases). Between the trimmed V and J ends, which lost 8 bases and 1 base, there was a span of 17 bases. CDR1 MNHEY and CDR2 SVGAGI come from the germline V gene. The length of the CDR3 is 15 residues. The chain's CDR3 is CASLGGTGRNTEAFF. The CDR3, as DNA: TGTGCCAGCCTGGGGGGTACAGGCCGGAACACTGAAGCTTTCTTT.

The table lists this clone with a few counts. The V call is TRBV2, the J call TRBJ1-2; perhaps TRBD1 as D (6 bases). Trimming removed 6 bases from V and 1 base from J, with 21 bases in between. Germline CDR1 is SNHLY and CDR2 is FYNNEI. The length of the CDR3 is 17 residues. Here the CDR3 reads CASSGIMDRTINYGYTF. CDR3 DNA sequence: TGTGCCAGCAGCGGTATCATGGACAGAACGATTAACTATGGCTACACCTTC.

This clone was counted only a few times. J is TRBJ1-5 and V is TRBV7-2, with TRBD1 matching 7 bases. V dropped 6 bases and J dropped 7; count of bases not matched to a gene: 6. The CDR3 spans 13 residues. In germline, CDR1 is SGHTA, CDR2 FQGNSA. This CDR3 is CASSRQGGQPQHF. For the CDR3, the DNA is TGTGCCAGCAGTAGACAGGGAGGACAGCCCCAGCATTTT.

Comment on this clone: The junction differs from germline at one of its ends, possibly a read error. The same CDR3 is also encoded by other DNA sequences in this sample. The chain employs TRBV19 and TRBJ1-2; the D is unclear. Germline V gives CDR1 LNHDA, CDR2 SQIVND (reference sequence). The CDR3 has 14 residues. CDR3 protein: CASSIGPREDGYTF. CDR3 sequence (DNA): TGTGCCAGTAGCATAGGCCCTCGGGAGGATGGCTACACCTTC. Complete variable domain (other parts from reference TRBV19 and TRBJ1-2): DGGITQSPKYLFRKEGQNVTLSCEQNLNHDAMYWYRQDPGQGLRLIYYSQIVNDFQKGDIAEGYSVSREKKESFPLTVTSAQKNPTAFYLCASSIGPREDGYTFGSGTRLTVV.

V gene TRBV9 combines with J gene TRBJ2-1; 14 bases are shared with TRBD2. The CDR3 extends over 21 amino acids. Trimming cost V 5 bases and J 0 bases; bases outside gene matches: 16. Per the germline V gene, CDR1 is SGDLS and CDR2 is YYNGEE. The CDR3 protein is CASRGGTSGSEIMSSYNEQFF. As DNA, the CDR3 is TGTGCCAGCAGGGGCGGGACTAGCGGGAGCGAAATAATGAGCTCCTACAATGAGCAGTTCTTC.

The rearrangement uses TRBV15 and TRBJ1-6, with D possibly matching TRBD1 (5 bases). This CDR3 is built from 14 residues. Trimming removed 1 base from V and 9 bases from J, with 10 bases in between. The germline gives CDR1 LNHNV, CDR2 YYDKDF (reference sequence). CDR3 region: CATSRAGFGSPLHF. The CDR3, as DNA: TGTGCCACCAGCAGAGCAGGGTTTGGTTCACCCCTCCACTTT. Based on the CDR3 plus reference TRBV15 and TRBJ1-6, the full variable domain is DAMVIQNPRYQVTQFGKPVTLSCSQTLNHNVMYWYQQKSSQAPKLLFHYYDKDFNNEADTPDNFQSRRPNTSFCFLDIRSPGLGDTAMYLCATSRAGFGSPLHFGNGTRLTVT.

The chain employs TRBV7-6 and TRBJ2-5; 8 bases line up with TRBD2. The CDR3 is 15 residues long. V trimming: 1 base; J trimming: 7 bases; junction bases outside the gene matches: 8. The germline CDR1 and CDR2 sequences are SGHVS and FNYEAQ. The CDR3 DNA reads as TGTGCCAGCAGCTTAGAGGCGGGGGGCCCAACGACCCAGTACTTC. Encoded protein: CASSLEAGGPTTQYF.

CDR3 sequence reads: CASSLDGGERQPQHF. CDR3 sequence (DNA): TGTGCCAGCAGCTTAGATGGGGGGGAACGACAGCCCCAGCATTTT. This chain connects TRBV7-4 to TRBJ1-5, with D perhaps TRBD1 (5 bases). Germline V gene sequence: CDR1 SGHVT, CDR2 SQSDAQ. CDR3 length: 15 residues. Trimming cost V 1 base and J 7 bases, with 14 bases left between them. The full variable domain, completed using reference TRBV7-4 and TRBJ1-5, is GAGVSQSPRYKVAKRGRDVALRCDSISGHVTLYWYRQTLGQGSEVLTYSQSDAQRDKSGRPSGRFSAERPERSVSTLKIQRTEQGDSAVYLCASSLDGGERQPQHFGDGTRLSIL.

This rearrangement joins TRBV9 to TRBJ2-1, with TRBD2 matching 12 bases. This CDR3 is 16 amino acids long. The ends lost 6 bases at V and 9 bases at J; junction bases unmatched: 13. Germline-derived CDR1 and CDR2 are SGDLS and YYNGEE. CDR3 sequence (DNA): TGTGCCAGCACCCCACCTAGCGGGGGGGCCTGGGCTGAGCAGTTCTTC. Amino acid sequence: CASTPPSGGAWAEQFF.